The entry that follows covers one T cell receptor beta chain sequence. What it binds is not known. The CDR3 has 15 amino acids. V gave up 4 bases and J gave up 9 bases, with 17 bases separating them. From germline, CDR1 is SGDLS and CDR2 YYNGEE. Sequencing followed a ViraFEST assay step that expanded antigen-specific CD4+ T cells with viral peptide pools. CD4+ T cell isolation took place after nine to eleven days of culture. This individual tested PCR-positive for SARS-CoV-2 infection between March and December 2020. The data were produced by immunoSEQ multiplex PCR, yet TCRdb's version contains in-frame clones alone and is incomplete. Here the sample spans around 23,000 clones, around 75% being singletons. The sample originates from a study of vaccination effects on CD4 cells after COVID-19.

This sample comprised CD4+ T cells from PBMCs cultured with a peptide pool, obtained before COVID-19 vaccination. The sequence was collected from a human donor who had a prior SARS-CoV-2 infection. The chain links TRBV9 to TRBJ1-6; TRBD1 is a possible D gene (6 bases). The DNA of the CDR3 is TGTGCCAGCAGCCTGGGGGGCGGTGGTGGTTCACCCCTCCACTTT. This codes for CASSLGGGGGSPLHF. Together with reference TRBV9 and TRBJ1-6, the CDR3 gives the full variable domain: DSGVTQTPKHLITATGQRVTLRCSPRSGDLSVYWYQQSLDQGLQFLIQYYNGEERAKGNILERFSAQQFPDLHSELNLSSLELGDSALYFCASSLGGGGGSPLHFGNGTRLTVT.